Below, 9 T cell receptor beta chains from the same sample are listed, as sequenced in a study of post-analysis software for immune sequencing data. These TCRs' antigens remain unknown. cDNA libraries for TCR beta contained unique molecular identifiers. TCRdb reanalysed the PCR reads using MiXCR and keeps one entry per CDR3 protein. This sample has fewer than 550,000 distinct CDR3 sequences, with 30% to 40% found just once. Study-level findings and limits: Among 5 or 6 TRBV segments more frequent in patients than controls were TRBV5-6, TRBV5-1 and TRBV20-1.

The sample was blood. These receptors were obtained from a girl between 2 and 17 years old with multiple sclerosis.

Comment on this clonotype: Possible read error: a much larger clone is one base away. The V and J genes are TRBV20-1 and TRBJ1-2; 11 bases line up with TRBD1. Germline-derived CDR1 and CDR2 are DFQATT and SNEGSKA (reference sequence). The trim removed 4 bases at V and 3 bases at J, leaving 1 base unmatched. The CDR3 runs 13 residues. CDR3 bases: TGCAGTGCTACGGGACAGGGGGACTATGGCTACACCTTC. Translated: CSATGQGDYGYTF.

This chain uses TRBV20-1 with TRBJ2-3; D gene ambiguous. This CDR3 spans 15 amino acids. Germline assignment: CDR1 DFQATT and CDR2 SNEGSKA (reference sequence). Trimming stripped 1 base from V and 0 bases from J, with 11 bases between. CDR3 loop: CSARGRLVSTDTQYF. The CDR3 DNA reads as TGCAGTGCTAGAGGCCGCTTAGTCAGCACAGATACGCAGTATTTT.

The chain employs TRBV7-9 and TRBJ2-5; 10 bases align to TRBD1. This CDR3 has 15 residues. Germline CDR1 and CDR2: SEHNR and FQNEAQ (reference sequence). The J segment lost 0 bases and the V segment lost 3 bases, leaving 1 base of the junction unmatched. CDR3 DNA sequence: TGTGCCAGCAGCTTGGACAGGGGGTACCAAGAGACCCAGTACTTC. It translates to CASSLDRGYQETQYF.

A note on this clonotype: The junction and the germline gene differ at one end; a read error may be behind it. The chain links TRBV7-9 to TRBJ1-2, with 11 bases lining up with TRBD1. Germline CDR1 SEHNR, CDR2 FQNEAQ (reference sequence). The CDR3 totals 17 residues. CDR3 nucleotides: TGTGCCTGCAGCTACGGGACAGGGGGTTACTCTAACTATGGCTACACCTTC. Encoded protein: CACSYGTGGYSNYGYTF. Combining the CDR3 with reference TRBV7-9 and TRBJ1-2 gives the whole variable domain DTGVSQNPRHKITKRGQNVTFRCDPISEHNRLYWYRQTLGQGPEFLTYFQNEAQLEKSRLLSDRFSAERPKGSFSTLEIQRTEQGDSAMYLCACSYGTGGYSNYGYTFGSGTRLTVV.

This clonotype was seen a handful of times. The CDR3 loop reads CASYGAGIDSYNEQFF. In DNA form, the CDR3 reads TGTGCCAGCTATGGAGCCGGGATCGACTCCTACAATGAGCAGTTCTTC. The chain links TRBV6-5 to TRBJ2-1, with D tentatively TRBD2 (5 bases). The V gene's germline CDR1 is MNHEY and CDR2 SVGAGI. The length of the CDR3 is 16 residues. V was shortened by 8 bases and J by 0 bases, with 17 bases between the two germline ends.

In this sample, this clonotype turned up a few times. The chain couples TRBV7-8 to TRBJ1-2, with D perhaps matching TRBD1 (5 bases). Between the trimmed V and J ends, which lost 0 bases and 0 bases, there was a span of 11 bases. Germline CDR1 reads SGHVS; CDR2 reads FQNEAQ. This CDR3 is 16 amino acids long. The CDR3 is CASSLARAGSNYGYTF. CDR3 coding DNA: TGTGCCAGCAGCTTAGCGCGCGCAGGGTCTAACTATGGCTACACCTTC. Based on the CDR3 plus reference TRBV7-8 and TRBJ1-2, the full variable domain is GAGVSQSPRYKVAKRGQDVALRCDPISGHVSLFWYQQALGQGPEFLTYFQNEAQLDKSGLPSDRFFAERPEGSVSTLKIQRTQQEDSAVYLCASSLARAGSNYGYTFGSGTRLTVV.

The V call is TRBV2, the J call TRBJ1-2; TRBD1 matches at 7 bases. Trimming at V came to 8 bases and at J to 2 bases, leaving 14 bases not matched to a gene. The CDR3 covers 16 residues. The germline gives CDR1 SNHLY, CDR2 FYNNEI. This CDR3 reads CASFYSRDSGNYGYTF. CDR3 coding DNA: TGTGCCAGCTTCTACAGCCGGGACAGCGGAAACTATGGCTACACCTTC.

The CDR3 coding sequence is TGTGCCAGCAGCTGGGGGGCCGGAGGCAATGAGCAGTTCTTC. Its protein product is CASSWGAGGNEQFF. The chain employs TRBV28 and TRBJ2-1, with D possibly called TRBD1 or TRBD2 (6 bases each). Trimming took 6 bases from V and 6 from J, leaving 15 bases between them. The CDR3 length is 14 residues. Germline CDR1 reads MDHEN; CDR2 reads SYDVKM.

This clonotype occurred many times. The chain has TRBV6-2 or TRBV6-3 and TRBJ1-2; D might be TRBD1 (5 bases). The V gene's germline CDR1 is MNHEY and CDR2 SVGEGT. With 8 bases removed from V and 1 base from J, the gap between germline ends came to 14 bases. This CDR3 region has 14 residues. The CDR3 DNA follows: TGTGCCAGCGGATTCCGGGACCGTAACTATGGCTACACCTTC. This codes for CASGFRDRNYGYTF.